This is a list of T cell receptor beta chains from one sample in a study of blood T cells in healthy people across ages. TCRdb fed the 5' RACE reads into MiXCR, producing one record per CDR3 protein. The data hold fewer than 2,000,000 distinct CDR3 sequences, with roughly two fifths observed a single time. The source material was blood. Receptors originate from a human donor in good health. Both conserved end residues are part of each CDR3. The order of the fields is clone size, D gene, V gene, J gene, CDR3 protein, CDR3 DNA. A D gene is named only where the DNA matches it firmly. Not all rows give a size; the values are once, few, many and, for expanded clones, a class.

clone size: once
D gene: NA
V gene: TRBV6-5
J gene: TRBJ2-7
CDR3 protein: CASIDIAVPYEQYF
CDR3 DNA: TGTGCCAGCATCGACATAGCCGTACCCTACGAGCAGTACTTC

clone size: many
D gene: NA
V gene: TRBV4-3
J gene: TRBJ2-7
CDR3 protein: CASSQTGGTYEQYF
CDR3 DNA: TGCGCCAGCAGCCAAACAGGCGGTACCTACGAGCAGTACTTC

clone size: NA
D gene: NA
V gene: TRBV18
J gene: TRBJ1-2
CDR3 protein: CASSPTQGDGYTF
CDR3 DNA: TGTGCCAGCTCACCGACACAAGGGGATGGCTACACCTTC

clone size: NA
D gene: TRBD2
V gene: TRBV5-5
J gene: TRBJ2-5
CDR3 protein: CASSLPGGYQETQYF
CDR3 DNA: TGTGCCAGCAGCTTACCCGGGGGGTACCAAGAGACCCAGTACTTC

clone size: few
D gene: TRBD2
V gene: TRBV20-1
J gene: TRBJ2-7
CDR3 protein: CSAPSSGGVSEQYF
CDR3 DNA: TGCAGTGCACCCTCTAGCGGGGGGGTTAGCGAGCAGTACTTC

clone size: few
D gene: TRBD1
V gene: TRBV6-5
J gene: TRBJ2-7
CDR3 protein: CATSAGQDYEQYF
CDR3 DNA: TGTGCCACATCCGCCGGACAGGACTACGAGCAGTACTTC

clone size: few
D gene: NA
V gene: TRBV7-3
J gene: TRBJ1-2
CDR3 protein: CASSLGGARDGYTF
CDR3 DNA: TGTGCCAGCAGCTTAGGCGGGGCGCGTGATGGCTACACCTTC

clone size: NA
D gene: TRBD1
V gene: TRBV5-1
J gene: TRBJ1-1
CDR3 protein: CASRKTGSNTEAFF
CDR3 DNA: TGCGCCAGCAGGAAGACAGGGAGTAACACTGAAGCTTTCTTT

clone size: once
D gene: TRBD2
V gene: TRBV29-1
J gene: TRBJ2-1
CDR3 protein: CSVELASTYNGQFF
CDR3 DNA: TGCAGCGTGGAACTAGCGTCCACCTACAATGGGCAGTTCTTC

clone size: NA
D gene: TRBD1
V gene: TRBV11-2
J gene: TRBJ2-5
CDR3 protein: CASSQGQGRLRETQYF
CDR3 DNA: TGTGCCAGCAGCCAGGGACAGGGGAGGTTGCGGGAGACCCAGTACTTC

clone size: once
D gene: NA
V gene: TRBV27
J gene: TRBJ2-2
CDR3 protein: CASSTPGGELFF
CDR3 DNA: TGTGCCAGCAGTACCCCCGGCGGGGAGCTGTTTTTT

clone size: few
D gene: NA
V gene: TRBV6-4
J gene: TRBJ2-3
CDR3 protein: CASSEILGGTDTQYF
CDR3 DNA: TGTGCCAGCAGTGAAATACTCGGAGGCACAGATACGCAGTATTTT

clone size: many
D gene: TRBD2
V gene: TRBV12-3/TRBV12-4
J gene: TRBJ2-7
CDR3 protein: CASSLNSGGLLGYEQYF
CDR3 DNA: TGTGCCAGCAGTTTGAATAGCGGGGGCTTGCTGGGCTACGAGCAGTACTTC

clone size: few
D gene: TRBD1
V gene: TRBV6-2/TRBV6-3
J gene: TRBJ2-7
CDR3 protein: CASSTDREGNEQYF
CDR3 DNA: TGTGCCAGCAGTACCGACAGGGAAGGGAACGAGCAGTACTTC

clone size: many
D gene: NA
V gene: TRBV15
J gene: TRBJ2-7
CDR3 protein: CATSRVAGGNEQYF
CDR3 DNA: TGTGCCACCAGCAGGGTGGCAGGGGGGAATGAGCAGTACTTC

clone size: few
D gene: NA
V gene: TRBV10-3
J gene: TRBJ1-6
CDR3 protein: CATRRENSPLHF
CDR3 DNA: TGTGCCACCCGGAGGGAAAATTCACCCCTCCACTTT

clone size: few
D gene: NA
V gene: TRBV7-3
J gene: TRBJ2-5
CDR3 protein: CASSLGGGDGKETQYF
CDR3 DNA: TGTGCCAGCAGCTTAGGAGGGGGGGACGGTAAAGAGACCCAGTACTTC

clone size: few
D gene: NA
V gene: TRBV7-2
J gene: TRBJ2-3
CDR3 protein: CASSPVGGPTDTQYF
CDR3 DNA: TGTGCCAGCAGCCCTGTTGGGGGACCCACAGATACGCAGTATTTT

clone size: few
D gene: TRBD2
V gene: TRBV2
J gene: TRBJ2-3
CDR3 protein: CASIYSGDGADTQYF
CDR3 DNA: TGTGCCAGCATCTATAGCGGGGACGGCGCAGATACGCAGTATTTT

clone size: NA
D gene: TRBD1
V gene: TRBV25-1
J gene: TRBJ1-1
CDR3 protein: CASSEPGTGNTEAFF
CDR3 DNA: TGTGCCAGCAGTGAACCCGGGACAGGGAACACTGAAGCTTTCTTT

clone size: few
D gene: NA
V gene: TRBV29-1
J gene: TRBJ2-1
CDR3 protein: CSVPPGPIYNEQFF
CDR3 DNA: TGCAGCGTGCCCCCGGGACCCATATACAATGAGCAGTTCTTC

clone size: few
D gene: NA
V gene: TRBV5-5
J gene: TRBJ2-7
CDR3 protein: CASSHGQTSYEQYF
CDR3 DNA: TGTGCCAGCAGCCATGGACAGACCTCCTACGAGCAGTACTTC

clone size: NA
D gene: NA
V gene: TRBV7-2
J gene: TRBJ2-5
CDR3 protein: CANSLRRGSETQYF
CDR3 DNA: TGTGCCAACAGCTTAAGGCGAGGGTCAGAGACCCAGTACTTC

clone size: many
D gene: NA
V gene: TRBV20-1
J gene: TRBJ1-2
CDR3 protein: CSARAGDYGYTF
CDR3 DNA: TGCAGCGCCCGAGCAGGGGACTATGGCTACACCTTC

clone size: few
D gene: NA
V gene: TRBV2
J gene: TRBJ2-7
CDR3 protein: CASTRSRADSYEQYF
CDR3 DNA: TGTGCCAGCACTCGATCCCGGGCCGACTCCTACGAGCAGTACTTC

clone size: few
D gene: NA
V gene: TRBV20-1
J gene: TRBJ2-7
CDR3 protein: CSAKDYEQYF
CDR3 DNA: TGCAGTGCTAAAGACTACGAGCAGTACTTC

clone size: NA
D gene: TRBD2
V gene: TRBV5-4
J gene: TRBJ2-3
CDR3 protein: CASSLTSGASSTDTQYF
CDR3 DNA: TGTGCCAGCAGCTTGACTAGCGGGGCATCTAGCACAGATACGCAGTATTTT

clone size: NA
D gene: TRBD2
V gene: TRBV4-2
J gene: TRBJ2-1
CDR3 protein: CASSQVIAGLAGGNGQFF
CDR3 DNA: TGTGCCAGCAGCCAAGTAATTGCCGGACTAGCGGGGGGGAATGGGCAGTTCTTC

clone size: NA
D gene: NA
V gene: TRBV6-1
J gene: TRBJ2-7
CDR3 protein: CASSAQPGTLEQYF
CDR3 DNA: TGTGCCAGCAGTGCCCAACCCGGGACGCTGGAGCAGTACTTC

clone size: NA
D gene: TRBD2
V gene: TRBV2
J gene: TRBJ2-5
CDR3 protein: CASSGVRTSGMETQYF
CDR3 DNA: TGTGCCAGCAGTGGAGTGAGGACTAGCGGGATGGAGACCCAGTACTTC

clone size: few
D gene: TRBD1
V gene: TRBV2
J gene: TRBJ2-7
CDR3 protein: CASKEGGYSYEQYF
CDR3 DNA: TGTGCCAGCAAAGAAGGGGGCTACTCCTACGAGCAGTACTTC

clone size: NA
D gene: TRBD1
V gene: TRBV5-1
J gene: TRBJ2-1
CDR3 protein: CASSLEVRTGGSNEQFF
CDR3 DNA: TGCGCCAGCAGCTTGGAAGTGAGGACAGGGGGTTCCAATGAGCAGTTCTTC

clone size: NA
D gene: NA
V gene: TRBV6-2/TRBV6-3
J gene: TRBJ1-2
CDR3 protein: CASSRSGGDYTF
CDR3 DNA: TGTGCCAGCAGTCGGTCGGGAGGTGACTACACCTTC

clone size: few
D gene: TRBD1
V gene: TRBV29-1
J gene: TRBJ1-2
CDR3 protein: CSVGGGQVIGGYTF
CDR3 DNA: TGCAGCGTTGGAGGAGGACAGGTCATCGGGGGCTACACCTTC

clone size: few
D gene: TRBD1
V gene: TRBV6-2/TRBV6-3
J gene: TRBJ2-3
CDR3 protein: CASSPPVAGGLDTQYF
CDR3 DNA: TGTGCCAGCTCCCCTCCGGTGGCAGGGGGCTTAGATACGCAGTATTTT

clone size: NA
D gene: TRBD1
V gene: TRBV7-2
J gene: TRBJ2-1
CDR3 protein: CASSLESGQYNEQFF
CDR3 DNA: TGTGCCAGCAGCTTAGAGTCGGGACAGTACAATGAGCAGTTCTTC

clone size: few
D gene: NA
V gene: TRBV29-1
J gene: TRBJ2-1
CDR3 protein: CSVEDLNEQFF
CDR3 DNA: TGCAGCGTTGAAGATTTGAATGAGCAGTTCTTC

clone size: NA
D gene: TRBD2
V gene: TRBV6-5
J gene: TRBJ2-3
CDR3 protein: CASTYGGGTTDTQYF
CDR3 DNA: TGTGCCAGCACCTACGGCGGGGGAACCACAGATACGCAGTATTTT

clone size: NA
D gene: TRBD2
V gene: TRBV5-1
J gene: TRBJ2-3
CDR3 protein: CASSLVLAAPTTNTDTQYF
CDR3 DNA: TGCGCCAGCAGCTTGGTTCTAGCGGCCCCGACAACGAACACAGATACGCAGTATTTT

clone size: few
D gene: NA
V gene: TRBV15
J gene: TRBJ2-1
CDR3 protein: CATSKGHNEQFF
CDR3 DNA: TGTGCCACCAGCAAGGGACACAATGAGCAGTTCTTC

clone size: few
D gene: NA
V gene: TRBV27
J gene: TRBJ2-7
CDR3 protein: CASRLGTSSYEQYF
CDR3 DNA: TGTGCCAGCAGACTCGGAACTAGCTCCTACGAGCAGTACTTC

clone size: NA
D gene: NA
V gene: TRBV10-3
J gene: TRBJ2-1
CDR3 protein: CAISVQSAEDEQFF
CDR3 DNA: TGTGCCATCAGTGTTCAGTCAGCTGAGGATGAGCAGTTCTTC

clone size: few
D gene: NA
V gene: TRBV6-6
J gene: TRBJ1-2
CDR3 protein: CASFGGSYGYTF
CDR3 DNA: TGTGCCAGCTTCGGGGGAAGTTATGGCTACACCTTC

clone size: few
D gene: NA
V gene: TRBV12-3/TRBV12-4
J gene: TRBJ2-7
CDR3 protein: CASSKGDTYEQYF
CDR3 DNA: TGTGCCAGCAGCAAGGGGGATACCTACGAGCAGTACTTC

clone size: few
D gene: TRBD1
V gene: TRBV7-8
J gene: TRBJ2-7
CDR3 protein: CASSWAGTGVYEQYF
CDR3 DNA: TGTGCCAGCAGCTGGGCCGGGACAGGGGTCTACGAGCAGTACTTC

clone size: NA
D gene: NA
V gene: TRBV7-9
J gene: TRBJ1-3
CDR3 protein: CASSPISGNTIYF
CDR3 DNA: TGTGCCAGCAGCCCCATTTCTGGAAACACCATATATTTT

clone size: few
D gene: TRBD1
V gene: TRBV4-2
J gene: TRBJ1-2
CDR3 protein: CASSQESQGADGYTF
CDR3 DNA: TGTGCCAGCAGCCAAGAATCACAGGGGGCTGATGGCTACACCTTC

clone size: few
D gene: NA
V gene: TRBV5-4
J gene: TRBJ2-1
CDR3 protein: CASSVSGGLPYNEQFF
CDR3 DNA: TGTGCCAGCAGCGTGTCGGGGGGCTTACCCTACAATGAGCAGTTCTTC

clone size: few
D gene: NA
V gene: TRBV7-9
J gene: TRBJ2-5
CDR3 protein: CASLLYNEQYF
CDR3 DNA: TGTGCCAGCCTATTATACAATGAGCAGTACTTC

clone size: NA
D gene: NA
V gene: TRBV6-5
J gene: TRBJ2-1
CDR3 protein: CASSSSLGNNEQFF
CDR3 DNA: TGTGCCAGCAGTTCTAGCCTAGGAAATAACGAGCAGTTCTTC

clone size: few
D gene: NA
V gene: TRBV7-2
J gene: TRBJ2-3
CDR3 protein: CASSLEGRKLDTQYF
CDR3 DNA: TGTGCCAGCAGCTTAGAAGGGAGAAAGTTAGATACGCAGTATTTT

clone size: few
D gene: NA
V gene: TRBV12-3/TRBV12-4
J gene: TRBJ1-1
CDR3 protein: CASNPSGASGAFF
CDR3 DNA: TGTGCCAGCAATCCGTCAGGGGCGAGCGGAGCTTTCTTT

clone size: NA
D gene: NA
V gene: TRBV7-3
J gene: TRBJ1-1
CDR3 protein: CASSASSGSTEAFF
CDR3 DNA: TGTGCCAGCAGCGCCAGCTCAGGTAGCACTGAAGCTTTCTTT

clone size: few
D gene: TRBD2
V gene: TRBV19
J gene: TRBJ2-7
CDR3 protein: CASSRSSGTSGYEQYF
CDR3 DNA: TGTGCCAGTAGTAGGTCCTCCGGGACTAGCGGCTACGAGCAGTACTTC

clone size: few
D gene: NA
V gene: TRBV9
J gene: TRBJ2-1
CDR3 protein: CASTPGFGGNEQFF
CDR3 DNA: TGTGCCAGCACCCCAGGGTTTGGCGGGAATGAGCAGTTCTTC

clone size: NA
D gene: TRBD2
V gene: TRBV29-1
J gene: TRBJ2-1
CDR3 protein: CSVVGTSGDNEQFF
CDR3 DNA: TGCAGCGTTGTTGGTACCAGCGGGGACAATGAGCAGTTCTTC

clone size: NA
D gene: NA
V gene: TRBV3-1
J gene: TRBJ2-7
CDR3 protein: CASSQSRGGLSSYEQYF
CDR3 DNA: TGTGCCAGCAGCCAATCCCGAGGGGGGCTAAGCTCCTACGAGCAGTACTTC

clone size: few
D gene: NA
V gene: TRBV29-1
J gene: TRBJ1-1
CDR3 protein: CSVDTGDTEAFF
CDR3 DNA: TGCAGCGTCGATACGGGGGACACTGAAGCTTTCTTT

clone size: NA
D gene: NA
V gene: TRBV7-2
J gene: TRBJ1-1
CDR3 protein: CASSSLTAFF
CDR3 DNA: TGTGCCAGCAGCTCTTTGACTGCTTTCTTT